This TCR beta chain was captured in a study of molecular identifiers for immune sequencing clone quantification. Overall study results and limits: Sizes of highly expanded clones could be underestimated through identical TCRs sharing a barcode.

As CD8+CD4-CCR7+CD45RA+ cells, naive CD8 T cells were sorted. TCRdb redid the calling of the PCR reads with MiXCR, one entry per CDR3 protein. This repertoire shows around 470,000 distinct CDR3 sequences, around 25% found once; its top ten account for about 0.75%. The germline V gene encodes CDR1 MNHEY and CDR2 SVGAGI. CDR3 length: 16 amino acids. J lost 4 bases, V lost 7 bases, and 9 bases had no gene match. Worth noting for this clonotype: The antigen remains unidentified.

The chain is built from TRBV6-5 and TRBJ2-1; 11 nucleotides align to TRBD2. Sequences were obtained from naive CD8+ T cells from blood, with Jurkat cell RNA spiked in. Sample subset: FACS-sorted CD8+CD4-CCR7+CD45RA+ naive T cells. The receptor was isolated from a human donor in good health. Some libraries in this study had Jurkat cell RNA spiked in. The CDR3: CASKPAGTSGYNEQFF. CDR3 nucleotide sequence: TGTGCCAGCAAACCCGCCGGGACTAGCGGTTACAATGAGCAGTTCTTC.